The clone carrying this T cell receptor (beta chain) appeared a few times. Its specificity is not known. Before the COVID-19 pandemic, during about 2011-2019, CD4+ T cells were taken from unexposed donors. After roughly ten days of culture, CD4+ T cells were isolated. Sequencing used immunoSEQ multiplex PCR; TCRdb keeps in-frame clones, though not all of them. There are 18,000 or so clones in the sample; around four fifths occur only once, and approximately 19% lies in the top ten. This sample was included in a study of CD4 T cells in relation to SARS-CoV-2 and coronaviruses. Germline loops: CDR1 SGHNT, CDR2 YYREEE (reference sequence). Trimming removed 0 bases at V and 9 bases at J, with 10 bases between. The CDR3 has 13 amino acids.

This sequence joins TRBV5-4 and TRBJ2-1; no definite D call. Material for sequencing was CD4+ T cells from PBMCs, cultured in vitro. This TCR was recovered from a human donor in good health. The CDR3 is CASSLVSSPEQFF. In nucleotides, the CDR3 is TGTGCCAGCAGCTTGGTCAGTTCACCTGAGCAGTTCTTC.